This T cell receptor (beta chain) was obtained from a study of regulatory T cells in long-lasting Graves disease. Overall study findings and caveats: Compared with new cases, persistent Graves' patients showed reduced TCR diversity. Favoring TRBV28, TRBJ1-2 and TRBJ2-5 was a feature seen in persistent disease.

The V gene's germline CDR1 is WNHNN and CDR2 SYGVQD (reference sequence). This CDR3 spans 13 amino acids. V lost 3 bases to trimming and J lost 10 bases, with 15 bases between them. For TCR beta, libraries came from iRepertoire HTBI primers and Arm-PCR of CDR3 regions. One entry per CDR3 protein results from TCRdb running MiXCR on the multiplex PCR reads. The table lists 320,000 or so distinct CDR3 sequences, 15% to 20% of them singletons. Time point denoted: newly diagnosed GD, antithyroid drugs for less than 3 months. Extracted RNA from PBMCs served as the source of the TCR library. This clonotype was found many times. The antigen remains unidentified.

The genes are TRBV10-1 and TRBJ1-1; D unresolved. Sequences were derived from peripheral blood mononuclear cells (PBMCs), sampled at new diagnosis, from a patient treated with antithyroid drugs. The TCR comes from a female donor with Graves disease. The CDR3 loop is CASSDPDGKGAFF. The CDR3 DNA follows: TGCGCCAGCAGTGATCCGGACGGAAAGGGAGCTTTCTTT.